The 25 T cell receptor beta chains presented below share a single source sample, sequenced in a study of shared clonotypes between healthy human individuals. Assay used: immunoSEQ multiplex PCR; TCRdb lists only in-frame clones, some missing. The sample shows roughly 640,000 clones, around 97% of them seen only once. Sequencing input: naive CD4+ T cells sorted from blood. The sample's subset: CD45RA+ positively selected. These receptors were obtained from a woman in her twenties or thirties in good health.

DNA for the CDR3: TGTGCCAGCAGTGAAGTAAGGGTCAATGAGCAGTTCTTC. This translates into CASSEVRVNEQFF. The rearrangement joins TRBV25-1 to TRBJ2-1, with D hard to call. Germline CDR1 and CDR2: MGHDK and SYGVNS. V lost 2 bases to trimming and J lost 6 bases, with 8 bases between them. The length of the CDR3 is 13 residues.

The V call is TRBV6-6, the J call TRBJ1-2; 9 bases are a match to TRBD1. The V gene's germline CDR1 is MNHNY and CDR2 SVGAGI (reference sequence). This CDR3 is built from 16 residues. The V gene end was trimmed by 0 bases and the J gene end by 7 bases; junction bases not matched to a gene: 9. DNA of the CDR3: TGTGCCAGCAGTTACTCGGATTTACAGGGGGCGGGTGGCTACACCTTC. Protein: CASSYSDLQGAGGYTF.

The chain combines TRBV18 with TRBJ2-7; 12 bases line up with TRBD2. CDR1 is KGHSH and CDR2 is LQKENI in the germline V gene. The V segment lost 1 base and the J segment 4 bases; nucleotides outside the gene matches: 2. The CDR3 runs to 15 residues. CDR3 nucleotide sequence: TGTGCCAGCTCACCACATACTAGCGGGAGGTACGAGCAGTACTTC. Its translation is CASSPHTSGRYEQYF.

In this sample, this clone turned up once. In nucleotides, the CDR3 is TGTGCCACCGAGCGGGGAGAAGCCTACAATGAGCAGTTCTTC. Its protein product is CATERGEAYNEQFF. V is TRBV2 and J is TRBJ2-1; 7 bases match TRBD2. Germline values: CDR1 SNHLY, CDR2 FYNNEI. The CDR3 runs to 14 residues. V shed 10 bases, J shed 2 bases, and the junction held 8 bases outside the gene matches.

The chain links TRBV28 to TRBJ2-7; D possibly corresponds to TRBD1 (6 bases). The V gene lost 3 bases and the J gene lost 3 bases, with 15 bases spanning the gap. The germline V gene has CDR1 MDHEN and CDR2 SYDVKM. The CDR3 spans 15 residues. The CDR3 reads CASSLGWGPDYEQYF. In DNA form, the CDR3 reads TGTGCCAGCAGTTTGGGGTGGGGGCCTGACTACGAGCAGTACTTC.

The V gene is TRBV5-1, the J gene TRBJ2-7; D unclear. Germline lookup yields CDR1 SGHRS and CDR2 YFSETQ. V gave up 0 bases and J gave up 4 bases, with 2 bases separating them. CDR3 size: 11 residues. In DNA, the CDR3 is TGCGCCAGCAGCTTGGAATACGAGCAGTACTTC. It specifies CASSLEYEQYF.

The gene calls are TRBV20-1 and TRBJ1-6, with D possibly being TRBD1 (5 bases). Germline V gene sequence: CDR1 DFQATT, CDR2 SNEGSKA (reference sequence). V lost 0 bases and J lost 18, with 12 bases in between. This CDR3 contains 11 residues. The CDR3 protein is CSARDQQGPHF. DNA of the CDR3: TGCAGTGCTAGAGATCAGCAGGGACCCCACTTT.

This clone was counted once. The J gene is TRBJ1-1, the V gene TRBV27; D uncertain. In germline, CDR1 is MNHEY, CDR2 SMNVEV (reference sequence). The CDR3 totals 13 residues. V shed 6 bases and J shed 10 bases, with 18 bases lying between them. CDR3 sequence: CASSPKSIRRAFF. CDR3 coding DNA: TGTGCCAGCAGCCCTAAATCCATTCGCCGAGCTTTCTTT.

A single count supports this clone. For the CDR3, the DNA is TGTGCCAGCTCACCTGGAAGGGACAGCCCCTACGAGCAGTACTTC. Translating gives CASSPGRDSPYEQYF. The genes are TRBV18 and TRBJ2-7, with 7 bases aligning to TRBD1. Germline CDR1 reads KGHSH; CDR2 reads LQKENI. With V trimmed by 3 bases and J by 2 bases, 7 bases remained unmatched. The CDR3 sequence is 15 residues long.

As regards this clone: The same CDR3 can be traced to other DNA sequences in this sample. CDR3 sequence: CASSPSTDTQYF. The CDR3 DNA reads TGTGCCAGCAGCCCTAGCACAGATACGCAGTATTTT. The chain joins TRBV27 to TRBJ2-3; D call uncertain. Germline V gene data show CDR1 as MNHEY and CDR2 as SMNVEV (reference sequence). The V end was cut by 6 bases, the J end by 0 bases, with 4 bases between. The CDR3 consists of 12 residues.

The chain joins TRBV9 to TRBJ2-1; D might be TRBD2 (6 bases). Trimming pared 3 bases from V and 8 bases from J, leaving 15 bases between. Germline V CDR1 and CDR2: SGDLS, YYNGEE. The CDR3 has 14 residues. CDR3 nucleotides: TGTGCCAGCAGCGACCGACTAGGGAGCTATGAGCAGTTCTTC. It yields the protein CASSDRLGSYEQFF. The full variable domain, rest sourced from reference TRBV9 and TRBJ2-1, is DSGVTQTPKHLITATGQRVTLRCSPRSGDLSVYWYQQSLDQGLQFLIQYYNGEERAKGNILERFSAQQFPDLHSELNLSSLELGDSALYFCASSDRLGSYEQFFGPGTRLTVL.

The chain links TRBV7-3 to TRBJ2-1; 14 bases agree with TRBD2. From germline, CDR1 is SGHTA and CDR2 FQGTGA. Trimming at V came to 5 bases and at J to 2 bases, leaving 11 bases not matched to a gene. CDR3 length: 19 amino acids. Here the CDR3 reads CASSPLGLAGEGPYNEQFF. For the CDR3, the DNA is TGTGCCAGCAGCCCACTGGGACTAGCGGGAGAAGGCCCCTACAATGAGCAGTTCTTC. Drawing the rest from reference TRBV7-3 and TRBJ2-1, the complete variable domain is GAGVSQTPSNKVTEKGKYVELRCDPISGHTALYWYRQSLGQGPEFLIYFQGTGAADDSGLPNDRFFAVRPEGSVSTLKIQRTERGDSAVYLCASSPLGLAGEGPYNEQFFGPGTRLTVL.

The chain joins TRBV5-1 to TRBJ2-1, with 7 bases that match TRBD2. This CDR3 has 14 amino acids. Germline V gene data show CDR1 as SGHRS and CDR2 as YFSETQ. Trimming cost V 5 bases and J 1 base; bases outside gene matches: 3. The CDR3 nucleotides are TGCGCCAGCAGGCGGGAGCTGTCCTACAATGAGCAGTTCTTC. Protein: CASRRELSYNEQFF.

This clone has only one observation. V and J are TRBV6-4 and TRBJ1-1; no clear D gene. This CDR3 region has 15 residues. V was shortened by 0 bases and J by 1 base, with 9 bases between the two germline ends. Germline CDR1 and CDR2: MRHNA and SNTAGT. In nucleotides, the CDR3 is TGTGCCAGCAGTGACTCGACGGCGGGGAACACTGAAGCTTTCTTT. Translating gives CASSDSTAGNTEAFF.

The J gene is TRBJ2-1, the V gene TRBV5-5; 9 bases agree with TRBD1. The germline V gene encodes CDR1 SGHKS and CDR2 YYEKEE (reference sequence). The CDR3 extends over 15 amino acids. V lost 3 bases and J lost 1; bases outside the gene matches: 2. The DNA of the CDR3 is TGTGCCAGCAGCTACGGGACAGGGTCCTACAATGAGCAGTTCTTC. Its translation: CASSYGTGSYNEQFF.

The chain uses TRBV7-9 and TRBJ1-3, with D possibly matching TRBD1 (6 bases). V was trimmed by 5 bases and J by 3 bases, leaving 14 bases between them. Per germline, CDR1 SEHNR and CDR2 FQNEAQ (reference sequence). The CDR3 runs to 15 residues. The CDR3, as DNA: TGTGCCAGCAGCCCATCCGGGACACGTGGAAACACCATATATTTT. This encodes CASSPSGTRGNTIYF.

The V and J genes are TRBV29-1 and TRBJ2-7; no definite D call. CDR3 length: 15 residues. The V end lost 2 bases, the J end lost 4 bases, and 18 bases lay between the germline ends. The germline CDR1 and CDR2 sequences are SQVTM and ANQGSEA. CDR3 bases: TGCAGCGTTGAATACTCGAGTGGACCCGTATACGAGCAGTACTTC. Its protein is CSVEYSSGPVYEQYF.

The gene calls are TRBV7-9 and TRBJ1-2; D might be TRBD1 (6 bases). Germline lookup yields CDR1 SEHNR and CDR2 FQNEAQ (reference sequence). Trimming left V 2 bases short and J 3 bases short, with 7 bases between. This CDR3 contains 13 residues. This CDR3 reads CASSLRQDYGYTF. The CDR3, as DNA: TGTGCCAGCAGCTTACGACAGGACTATGGCTACACCTTC.

The chain employs TRBV18 and TRBJ2-1, with 9 nucleotides matching TRBD2. Germline CDR1 KGHSH, CDR2 LQKENI. The CDR3 covers 15 residues. V trimming: 3 bases; J trimming: 5 bases; junction bases outside the gene matches: 5. CDR3 DNA: TGTGCCAGCTCACCGAGACTAGCGGTTGACAATGAGCAGTTCTTC. It translates to CASSPRLAVDNEQFF.

The chain is built from TRBV11-2 and TRBJ2-1; no clear D. Germline loops: CDR1 SGHAT, CDR2 FQNNGV. This CDR3 has 15 residues. Trimming left V 0 bases short and J 4 bases short, with 10 bases between. In DNA form, the CDR3 reads TGTGCCAGCAGCTTAGATGGGTCTGCGTACAATGAGCAGTTCTTC. Protein: CASSLDGSAYNEQFF.

The rearrangement uses TRBV6-1 and TRBJ2-7, with 7 bases that match TRBD1. Germline V gives CDR1 MNHNS, CDR2 SASEGT. V lost 6 bases and J lost 3; bases outside the gene matches: 5. This CDR3 is 13 amino acids long. In DNA form, the CDR3 reads TGTGCCAGCAGCAGGGACAGAATCTACGAGCAGTACTTC. Translated, it gives CASSRDRIYEQYF.

The CDR3 protein is CASSQLFGQEQYEQYF. In DNA, the CDR3 is TGCGCCAGCAGCCAACTGTTCGGACAGGAGCAATACGAGCAGTACTTC. The chain links TRBV4-1 to TRBJ2-5, with 7 bases matching TRBD1. TRBJ2-7 explains the end of the DNA better; the J call may be wrong. The CDR3 consists of 16 residues. Germline CDR1 reads MGHRA; CDR2 reads YSYEKL.

The chain employs TRBV5-1 and TRBJ2-5, with 8 bases that match TRBD1. The CDR3 is 14 amino acids. Unmatched junction bases numbered 5, after V lost 2 bases and J lost 5 bases. Germline CDR1 SGHRS, CDR2 YFSETQ. In nucleotides, the CDR3 is TGCGCCAGCAGCTTTGGCCGGGACAGGGAGACCCAGTACTTC. This gives the protein CASSFGRDRETQYF.

The V and J genes are TRBV9 and TRBJ2-1; no clear D. With 2 bases removed from V and 3 bases from J, the gap between germline ends came to 12 bases. CDR3 length equals 15 residues. The germline V gene has CDR1 SGDLS and CDR2 YYNGEE. The CDR3 spells CASSVPNPDYNEQFF. The CDR3 region has the DNA TGTGCCAGCAGCGTGCCCAACCCCGACTACAATGAGCAGTTCTTC.

Worth noting for this clone: Other DNA sequences from this sample encode an identical CDR3 as well. The V and J genes are TRBV28 and TRBJ1-2, with D possibly being TRBD1 (6 bases). Germline V gene lookup returns CDR1 MDHEN and CDR2 SYDVKM. The CDR3 sequence is 13 residues long. The V and J ends lost 3 bases and 4 bases respectively, with 9 bases between them. CDR3 amino acids: CASSFGGAYGYTF. The CDR3 bases are TGTGCCAGCAGTTTCGGGGGGGCCTATGGCTACACCTTC.